Detailed here is one TCR beta chain. Its binding antigen is unknown. Within one base of it there is no much larger clone, and no base qualities were kept. Collaborating institutions collected whole blood in K2EDTA tubes following their own protocols. Collaborator samples were shipped for TCRbeta analysis as frozen whole blood, isolated PBMCs, or DNA extracted from either sample type. The data are from a study of blood T cell repertoires in COVID-19 (dated by TCRdb to 2018 to 2021). Regarding the complete study: Samples covering the acute and convalescent phases of COVID-19 were provided by collaborators in the United States, Italy and Spain. The material from the prospective study consisted of cDNA or gDNA derived from T cells, B-cell-depleted T cells, or PBMCs. Where available, HLA class I and class II types were obtained from metadata supplied by the sample provider rather than from assay-based typing. The sample metadata nearly always contained a de-identified subject ID, COVID-19 status, age in years and sex. Samples came from the ongoing ImmuneRACE study (first 160 participants) plus 1,254 subjects from 6 global collaborators. A freely available public database, intended as a resource for researchers studying the immune response to SARS-CoV-2, is where the repertoires were released. The dataset comprised deeply sampled blood TCRbeta repertoires from subjects exposed to, actively infected with, or recovered from COVID-19. Study-wide findings and limitations: The amount of clinical and demographic metadata varied by source and participant and was provided uncurated.

TCRbeta CDR3 regions were amplified from genomic DNA by means of the immunoSEQ Assay, a bias-controlled multiplex PCR. As for the original processing: The number of nucleated cells in each sample was estimated from the amplification of reference gene primers within the assay. To quantify the absolute abundance of each unique TCRbeta CDR3 rearrangement, sequence reads were collapsed and filtered. For each sample, productive Simpson clonality was calculated as the square root of Simpson's diversity index over productive rearrangements. Sourced from immuneACCESS, this table was stored by TCRdb with only in-frame sequences that have V and J called. A share of the clones is absent; for the studies checked, an unresolved V gene accounts for under half, and the remainder has no known explanation. V, J and clone size reflect that table, while D and trimming were determined from the DNA. The sample includes approximately 190,000 clones, with around four fifths observed a single time. The ten largest clones represent roughly 6.1% of the sample.

Sequenced: peripheral blood. The receptor comes from a woman in her forties with acute or convalescent COVID-19.

The DNA is as follows: TGTGCCAGCAGCACACTAGCGGTCCAAGAGACCCAGTACTTC. Its product reads: CASSTLAVQETQYF. The rearrangement combines TRBV3-1 (or the pseudogene TRBV3-2) with TRBJ2-5; 8 of the junction bases match TRBD2. Reading from cysteine to phenylalanine, the CDR3 counts 14 amino acids. The retained sequence is limited to the CDR3, 42 bases, with the frame set at the first base. For this chain, trimming is 5 bases at the V end and 1 base at the J end, and the number of junction bases without a gene match is 3. Looking up the germline V gene (reference sequence) yields CDR1 LGHDT and CDR2 YNNKEL.